The rows below give T cell receptor beta chains drawn from one sample of a study of CD8 T cells in Susac syndrome. TCRdb reprocessed the immunoSEQ multiplex PCR reads via MiXCR and lists one record per CDR3 protein. The table has some 95,000 distinct CDR3 sequences, over 80% seen once. What was sequenced was CD8+ T cells from PBMCs. The receptors come from a human donor in good health. CDR3s include the opening cysteine and the closing phenylalanine or tryptophan. The D gene is left open where the match is weak. Size is omitted from some rows. Given values are once, few, many or a class for expanded clones.

D	size	V	J	CDR3	DNA
TRBD1	-	TRBV13	TRBJ2-2	CASSFDRGIAGELFF	TGTGCCAGCAGCTTTGACAGGGGGATCGCCGGGGAGCTGTTTTTT
-	-	TRBV12-3/TRBV12-4	TRBJ1-2	CASSSGRGYTF	TGTGCCAGCAGTTCAGGGCGCGGCTACACCTTC
-	-	TRBV7-6	TRBJ2-1	CASSPGEGPTGNEQFF	TGTGCCAGCAGTCCAGGGGAGGGCCCTACAGGGAATGAGCAGTTCTTC
TRBD1	-	TRBV10-3	TRBJ1-4	CAISDVRGKDEKLFF	TGTGCCATCAGTGATGTCAGGGGGAAGGATGAAAAACTGTTTTTT
-	-	TRBV12-3/TRBV12-4	TRBJ2-6	CASSSRTVSSGANVLTF	TGTGCCAGCAGTTCTCGGACAGTCTCCTCTGGGGCCAACGTCCTGACTTTC
-	-	TRBV29-1	TRBJ2-7	CSVGQGVAYEQYF	TGCAGCGTTGGGCAGGGTGTTGCCTACGAGCAGTACTTC
TRBD1	-	TRBV5-6	TRBJ2-1	CASSFGDRAYNEQFF	TGTGCCAGCAGCTTTGGGGACAGGGCCTACAATGAGCAGTTCTTC
TRBD1	few	TRBV27	TRBJ2-7	CASSPGQGIGQYF	TGTGCCAGCAGCCCGGGACAGGGGATCGGGCAGTACTTC
TRBD1	-	TRBV5-6	TRBJ1-2	CASSPGTGGYTF	TGTGCCAGCAGCCCAGGGACAGGCGGCTACACCTTC
-	-	TRBV20-1	TRBJ1-1	CSATAFTMNTEAFF	TGCAGTGCTACGGCCTTCACGATGAACACTGAAGCTTTCTTT
TRBD1	-	TRBV7-2	TRBJ1-6	CASSPDPDRVNSPLHF	TGTGCCAGCAGCCCAGACCCGGACAGGGTGAATTCACCCCTCCACTTT
TRBD1	-	TRBV9	TRBJ2-5	CASSAGQIRGETQYF	TGTGCCAGCAGCGCGGGACAGATTCGGGGTGAGACCCAGTACTTC
-	-	TRBV13	TRBJ2-1	CASSLRGNNEQFF	TGTGCCAGCAGCTTACGAGGGAACAATGAGCAGTTCTTC
-	-	TRBV29-1	TRBJ1-2	CSVVQGLYGYTF	TGCAGCGTTGTTCAGGGACTCTATGGCTACACCTTC
-	-	TRBV29-1	TRBJ1-1	CSVEPGYTEAFF	TGCAGCGTTGAGCCGGGATACACTGAAGCTTTCTTT
-	-	TRBV3-1	TRBJ2-7	CASSPLDMSGYEQYF	TGTGCCAGCAGCCCCCTGGACATGTCCGGGTACGAGCAGTACTTC
TRBD2	-	TRBV10-3	TRBJ2-5	CAISGLAGEETQYF	TGTGCCATCAGCGGACTAGCGGGGGAAGAGACCCAGTACTTC
-	-	TRBV15	TRBJ2-1	CATSTAQGTLPRYEQFF	TGTGCCACCAGCACGGCCCAGGGGACTTTGCCTAGGTATGAGCAGTTCTTC
TRBD1	once	TRBV15	TRBJ1-1	CATSRGDREAFF	TGTGCCACCAGCAGAGGGGACAGGGAAGCTTTCTTT
TRBD2	-	TRBV6-5	TRBJ2-3	CASSYGGGSDTQYF	TGTGCCAGCAGTTACGGGGGGGGGTCAGATACGCAGTATTTT
-	once	TRBV12-3/TRBV12-4	TRBJ1-2	CASSFGVAGTF	TGTGCCAGCAGTTTTGGCGTAGCAGGCACCTTC
TRBD1	once	TRBV10-3	TRBJ2-3	CAISGQGATDTQYF	TGTGCCATCAGTGGACAGGGGGCCACAGATACGCAGTATTTT
TRBD1	-	TRBV11-1	TRBJ1-6	CASSSGTGESPLHF	TGTGCCAGCAGCTCGGGGACAGGGGAGTCACCCCTCCACTTT
-	-	TRBV5-6	TRBJ2-3	CASSFGLGGDTQYF	TGTGCCAGCAGCTTTGGTCTAGGCGGGGATACGCAGTATTTT
-	few	TRBV6-5	TRBJ2-7	CASSSLGRGYEQYF	TGTGCCAGCAGTTCCTTAGGACGGGGCTACGAGCAGTACTTC
-	-	TRBV6-2/TRBV6-3	TRBJ2-7	CASSYGAEQYF	TGTGCCAGCAGTTACGGCGCGGAGCAGTACTTC
-	-	TRBV7-8	TRBJ2-7	CASSVTGTRISYEQYF	TGTGCCAGCAGCGTAACCGGGACAAGGATCTCCTACGAGCAGTACTTC